This passage covers 3 T cell receptor beta chains from one sample sequenced in a study of blood T cell repertoires in COVID-19. Sequenced by immunoSEQ multiplex PCR; TCRdb stores in-frame clones only, minus some. The sample lists over 200,000 clones, 86% occurring once. The specimen sequenced was PBMCs or T cells enriched from blood (not recorded which). The receptors were gathered from a man younger than 35 who had recovered from COVID-19.

This clone was counted once. The chain carries TRBV19 and TRBJ1-6; TRBD1 matches 11 bases. The CDR3 extends over 18 amino acids. Germline V CDR1 and CDR2: LNHDA, SQIVND (reference sequence). Trimming cost V 4 bases and J 0 bases; bases outside gene matches: 5. CDR3 sequence reads: CASSKTGTGGSYNSPLHF. The CDR3 DNA follows: TGTGCCAGTAGTAAGACCGGGACAGGGGGCTCCTATAATTCACCCCTCCACTTT.

The chain recombines TRBV14 with TRBJ1-2; 7 bases align to TRBD1. The junction had 12 bases not matched to a gene; V was cut back by 2 bases and J by 3 bases. The germline V gene has CDR1 SGHDN and CDR2 FVKESK. There are 17 residues in the CDR3. In DNA form, the CDR3 reads TGTGCCAGCAGCCAATGGATTACAGGGGATCTTCACTATGGCTACACCTTC. This translates into CASSQWITGDLHYGYTF.

CDR3 nucleotides: TGTGCCACTGGACGGACTGCAACTAATGAAAAACTGTTTTTT. Encoded protein: CATGRTATNEKLFF. The rearrangement uses TRBV2 and TRBJ1-4, with D unclear. V was clipped by 10 bases and J by 0 bases, with 12 bases between them. The length of the CDR3 is 14 residues. CDR1 and CDR2 (germline): SNHLY, FYNNEI.